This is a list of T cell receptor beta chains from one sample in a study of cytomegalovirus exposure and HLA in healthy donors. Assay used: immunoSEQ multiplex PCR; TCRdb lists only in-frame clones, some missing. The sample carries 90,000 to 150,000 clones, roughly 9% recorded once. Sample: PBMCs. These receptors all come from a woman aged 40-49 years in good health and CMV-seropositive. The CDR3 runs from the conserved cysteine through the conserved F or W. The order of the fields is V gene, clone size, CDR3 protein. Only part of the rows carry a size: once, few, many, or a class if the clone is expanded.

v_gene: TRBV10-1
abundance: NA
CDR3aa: CASSDGDSYGYTF

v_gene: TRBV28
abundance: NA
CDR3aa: CASRTTGEDEKLFF

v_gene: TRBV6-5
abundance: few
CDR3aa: CATQGRRSNQPQHF

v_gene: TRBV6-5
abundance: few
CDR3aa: CASSKKNYGYTF

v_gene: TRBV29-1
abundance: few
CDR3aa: CSVYRGRAGELFF

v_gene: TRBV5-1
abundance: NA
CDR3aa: CASSSGSGTEAFF

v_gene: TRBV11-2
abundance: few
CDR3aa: CASSPRGFAETQYF

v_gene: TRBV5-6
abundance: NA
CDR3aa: CASRLTGAYEQYF

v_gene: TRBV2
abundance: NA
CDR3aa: CASSELAGVNEQFF

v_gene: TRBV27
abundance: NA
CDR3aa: CASSLRAGGKNIQYF

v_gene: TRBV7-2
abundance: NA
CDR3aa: CASSSHRGPYEQYF

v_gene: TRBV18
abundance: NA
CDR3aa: CASYLRSGAEKLFF

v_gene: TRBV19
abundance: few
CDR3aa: CASSLRSGATGELFF

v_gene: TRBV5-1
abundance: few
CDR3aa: CASSLRTGTQPQHF

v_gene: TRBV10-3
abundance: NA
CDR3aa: CAIKGTSFSFNTGELFF